The present T cell receptor beta chain was sequenced within a study of blood T cell repertoires in COVID-19. Method: immunoSEQ multiplex PCR; TCRdb's copy keeps in-frame clones and lacks some. Here the sample spans under 150,000 clones, 80% to 90% being singletons. The CDR3 contains 14 residues. V lost 6 bases to trimming and J lost 6 bases; unmatched junction nucleotides: 4. CDR1 is SNHLY and CDR2 is FYNNEI in the germline V gene. The sequenced sample was peripheral blood. The rearrangement links TRBV2 to TRBJ1-5, with 11 bases lining up with TRBD1. The origin of this receptor is a woman aged 60-75 years with COVID-19, enrolled during active disease. The CDR3 region is CASRRTGGVQPQHF. The CDR3 region has the DNA TGTGCCAGCAGGCGGACAGGGGGCGTTCAGCCCCAGCATTTT.